Each of the 30 T cell receptor beta chains below was sequenced from the same sample in a study of T cells in Graves' hyperthyroidism and ophthalmopathy. TCR beta CDR3 sequences were amplified from RNA transcripts. HTBI primers were employed in a first-round RT-PCR of the TCR CDR3. TCRdb re-called the multiplex PCR reads with MiXCR, one entry per CDR3 protein. The sample includes hundreds of thousands of distinct CDR3 sequences, approximately 15% of them seen just once. The sample consisted of blood. The receptor set was obtained from a woman aged 25 to 39 with Graves' hyperthyroidism that later progressed to Graves' ophthalmopathy.

The genes are TRBV27 and TRBJ1-5; 7 nucleotides align to TRBD1. Germline V gives CDR1 MNHEY, CDR2 SMNVEV (reference sequence). CDR3 length: 17 amino acids. Unmatched junction bases numbered 9, after V lost 1 base and J lost 3 bases. CDR3 sequence: CASSLFGTESPNQPQHF. CDR3 coding DNA: TGTGCCAGCAGTTTATTTGGGACAGAGAGTCCCAATCAGCCCCAGCATTTT.

Many counts were recorded for this clonotype. The J gene is TRBJ2-1, the V gene TRBV5-1; D may be TRBD2 (5 bases). V was clipped by 3 bases and J by 10 bases, with 14 bases between them. Germline-derived CDR1 and CDR2 are SGHRS and YFSETQ. The CDR3 is 13 amino acids. The CDR3 reads CASSSPRGPEQFF. CDR3 in DNA: TGCGCCAGCAGCTCGCCCCGCGGGCCGGAGCAGTTCTTC.

This clonotype appeared a few times. This chain links TRBV14 with TRBJ2-2; 7 positions agree with TRBD2. Trimming removed 3 bases from V and 6 bases from J; junction bases left unmatched: 7. Germline V lookup: CDR1 SGHDN, CDR2 FVKESK. The CDR3 is 15 amino acids. This CDR3 reads CASSQRDYPPGELFF. The CDR3 DNA reads TGTGCCAGCAGCCAGCGGGACTATCCCCCCGGGGAGCTGTTTTTT.

This clonotype came up many times. The chain is built from TRBV3-1 and TRBJ2-1, with D hard to call. Per the germline V gene, CDR1 is LGHDT and CDR2 is YNNKEL (reference sequence). The CDR3 runs 13 residues. The V gene lost 6 bases and the J gene lost 6 bases, with 12 bases spanning the gap. The CDR3 sequence is CASSQLPGNEQFF. CDR3 nucleotides: TGTGCCAGCAGTCAGCTCCCCGGCAATGAGCAGTTCTTC.

In this sample, this clonotype turned up many times. This chain joins TRBV11-3 and TRBJ2-2; D perhaps matches TRBD2 (5 bases). Germline V gives CDR1 SGHNT, CDR2 YENEEA. Trimming removed 6 bases at V and 5 bases at J, with 16 bases between. This CDR3 has 15 residues. The CDR3 spells CASRPGPSGTGELFF. The CDR3 DNA is TGTGCCAGCAGACCCGGACCCTCGGGGACCGGGGAGCTGTTTTTT.

In its sample, this clonotype was seen many times. The rearrangement links TRBV30 to TRBJ2-7, with 8 bases matching TRBD1. Germline loops: CDR1 GTSNPN, CDR2 SVGIG (reference sequence). The CDR3 runs to 13 residues. The junction had 3 bases not matched to a gene; V was cut back by 3 bases and J by 2 bases. CDR3 sequence reads: CAWRPGQAYEQYF. DNA of the CDR3: TGTGCCTGGAGGCCGGGACAGGCCTACGAGCAGTACTTC.

This clonotype has a handful of counts. The rearrangement joins TRBV19 to TRBJ2-2; weak D call: TRBD2 (6 bases). From germline, CDR1 is LNHDA and CDR2 SQIVND (reference sequence). The CDR3 consists of 15 residues. The germline V and J ends were trimmed by 3 bases and 3 bases, with 11 bases remaining between them. The CDR3 coding sequence is TGTGCCAGTAGTATGTGGTCGGGGGACACCGGGGAGCTGTTTTTT. Residues: CASSMWSGDTGELFF.

This clonotype was counted at least ten times. The chain recombines TRBV6-1 with TRBJ2-3; TRBD2 agrees at 11 bases. The V segment lost 10 bases and the J segment 4 bases; nucleotides outside the gene matches: 10. CDR1 and CDR2 (germline): MNHNS, SASEGT. The CDR3 has 15 amino acids. This CDR3 is CAIPRLAGHPDTQYF. As DNA, the CDR3 is TGTGCCATCCCGAGACTAGCGGGACACCCAGATACGCAGTATTTT.

V is TRBV4-1 and J is TRBJ2-1; 7 nucleotides agree with TRBD1. Germline values: CDR1 MGHRA, CDR2 YSYEKL. This CDR3 has 18 amino acids. V was clipped by 4 bases and J by 3 bases; unmatched bases: 15. CDR3 bases: TGCGCCAGCAGCCTTTTCTATTTACCGGGACAGTTCTACAATGAGCAGTTCTTC. This encodes CASSLFYLPGQFYNEQFF.

The chain joins TRBV19 to TRBJ1-1; D not resolved. CDR3 length equals 14 residues. Germline V gene sequence: CDR1 LNHDA, CDR2 SQIVND (reference sequence). V was clipped by 3 bases and J by 3 bases, with 11 bases between them. The CDR3 DNA reads as TGTGCCAGTAGTATCATGAATGGACACACTGAAGCTTTCTTT. The encoded protein is CASSIMNGHTEAFF.

This clonotype was counted at least ten times. The chain couples TRBV6-2 or TRBV6-3 to TRBJ2-1; 8 nucleotides align to TRBD1. The J segment lost 15 bases and the V segment lost 6 bases, leaving 7 bases of the junction unmatched. CDR1 is MNHEY, CDR2 SVGEGT, per germline. The CDR3 consists of 11 residues. CDR3 sequence reads: CASRSTGEGFF. The CDR3 coding sequence is TGTGCCAGCAGGTCGACAGGGGAAGGGTTCTTC.

This clonotype occurred many times. This chain connects TRBV24-1 to TRBJ2-1, with D possibly being TRBD2 (6 bases). The V end lost 4 bases, the J end lost 2 bases, and 8 bases lay between the germline ends. The CDR3 is 14 residues long. Germline-derived CDR1 and CDR2 are KGHDR and SFDVKD. The CDR3: CATSDRTTYNEQFF. CDR3 sequence (DNA): TGTGCCACCAGTGACCGGACTACCTACAATGAGCAGTTCTTC.

About this clonotype: A much larger clone lies a single base off, so this may be a read error. V and J are TRBV28 and TRBJ2-5; TRBD1 matches at 7 bases. The CDR3 sequence is 14 residues long. The ends lost 8 bases at V and 1 base at J; junction bases unmatched: 7. The V gene's germline CDR1 is MDHEN and CDR2 SYDVKM. The CDR3 nucleotides are TGTGCCAGCCGCTACGGGACAGTCCAAGAGACCCAGTACTTC. Amino acid sequence: CASRYGTVQETQYF.

In its sample, this clonotype was seen many times. The chain is built from TRBV6-1 and TRBJ1-1, with D maybe TRBD1 (5 bases). Germline V gene data show CDR1 as MNHNS and CDR2 as SASEGT. The CDR3 has 13 residues. Trimming stripped 7 bases from V and 6 bases from J, with 15 bases between. The CDR3 region is CASIQGPFAEAFF. The CDR3, as DNA: TGTGCCAGCATCCAGGGTCCCTTTGCTGAAGCTTTCTTT.

Only a few counts were recorded for this clonotype. The V call is TRBV7-8, the J call TRBJ2-5; 16 positions match TRBD2. After removal of 4 bases from V and 2 bases from J, the junction contained 7 bases not matched to a gene. CDR1 is SGHVS and CDR2 is FQNEAQ in the germline V gene. The CDR3 spans 18 residues. This chain's CDR3 is CASSSMGLAGGRQETQYF. In DNA, the CDR3 is TGTGCCAGCAGCTCAATGGGACTAGCGGGAGGGAGGCAAGAGACCCAGTACTTC.

This clonotype was observed at least ten times. The CDR3 region is CASSTTGYGYTF. For the CDR3, the DNA is TGTGCCAGCAGTACTACAGGATATGGCTACACCTTC. The V call is TRBV12-3 or TRBV12-4, the J call TRBJ1-2, with a weak D call TRBD1 (5 bases). There are 12 residues in the CDR3. The ends were cut back, 5 bases at V and 5 bases at J, with 9 bases in the middle.

This clonotype was picked up a small number of times. CDR3 protein: CASSLTGLAGVEQYF. For the CDR3, the DNA is TGCGCCAGCAGCTTAACGGGACTAGCGGGAGTCGAGCAGTACTTC. J is TRBJ2-7 and V is TRBV5-1; 14 nucleotides align to TRBD2. CDR1 and CDR2 (germline): SGHRS, YFSETQ. The length of the CDR3 is 15 residues. The V and J ends lost 2 bases and 6 bases, in that order; junction bases with no gene match: 4.

This clonotype was observed a few times. The genes are TRBV18 and TRBJ1-5; maybe TRBD1 (5 bases). Trimming left V 6 bases short and J 0 bases short, with 12 bases between. The CDR3 length is 15 residues. CDR1 KGHSH and CDR2 LQKENI come from the germline V gene. As DNA, the CDR3 is TGTGCCAGCTCGCTTGGGGCTCCTAGCAATCAGCCCCAGCATTTT. Translating gives CASSLGAPSNQPQHF.

The chain employs TRBV30 and TRBJ2-4; 9 bases line up with TRBD2. This CDR3 contains 18 residues. Looked up from germline, CDR1 is GTSNPN and CDR2 is SVGIG (reference sequence). V was pared by 2 bases and J by 3 bases, with 14 bases of the junction left unmatched. The CDR3 DNA is TGTGCCTGGAGTCCACAGGGCGTAGCGGGAGTGGGCAAAAACATTCAGTACTTC. It specifies CAWSPQGVAGVGKNIQYF. Full variable domain (remainder filled in from reference TRBV30 and TRBJ2-4): SQTIHQWPATLVQPVGSPLSLECTVEGTSNPNLYWYRQAAGRGLQLLFYSVGIGQISSEVPQNLSASRPQDRQFILSSKKLLLSDSGFYLCAWSPQGVAGVGKNIQYFGAGTRLSVL.

This clonotype was found many times. The rearrangement links TRBV27 to TRBJ2-1; maybe TRBD2 (5 bases). This CDR3 has 16 residues. With 3 bases removed from V and 4 bases from J, the gap between germline ends came to 16 bases. Looked up from germline, CDR1 is MNHEY and CDR2 is SMNVEV (reference sequence). The CDR3 here is CASSFNGNSPYNEQFF. The CDR3 DNA is TGTGCCAGCAGTTTTAACGGGAATTCCCCATACAATGAGCAGTTCTTC.

This clonotype was detected only a few times. J is TRBJ2-1 and V is TRBV4-1, with 8 positions matching TRBD2. The J segment lost 9 bases and the V segment lost 0 bases, leaving 16 bases of the junction unmatched. The V gene's germline CDR1 is MGHRA and CDR2 YSYEKL. The CDR3 is made up of 18 amino acids. This chain's CDR3 is CASSQDLFASGLGFEQFF. The CDR3 DNA is TGCGCCAGCAGCCAAGATCTTTTTGCTAGCGGGTTAGGCTTTGAGCAGTTCTTC.

This clonotype has just a few counts. A much larger clone is a single base away; this may be a read error. V is TRBV9 and J is TRBJ2-5, with unresolved D. CDR3 length: 18 residues. CDR1 and CDR2 (germline): SGDLS, YYNGEE. Here the CDR3 reads CASSGLTGHPRIQVTQYF. CDR3 nucleotide sequence: TGTGCCAGCAGCGGGTTGACCGGGCACCCCCGAATCCAAGTGACCCAGTACTTC.

This clonotype occurred many times. In nucleotides, the CDR3 is TGCGCCAGCAGATCCACAGACGACGAGCAGTACTTC. It encodes CASRSTDDEQYF. J is TRBJ2-7 and V is TRBV5-1; no definite D call. CDR1 is SGHRS and CDR2 is YFSETQ in the germline V gene. The CDR3 spans 12 residues. Trimming left V 5 bases short and J 5 bases short, with 11 bases between.

This clonotype has a count of ten or more. The gene calls are TRBV7-9 and TRBJ2-7; 9 positions agree with TRBD2. Per the germline V gene, CDR1 is SEHNR and CDR2 is FQNEAQ (reference sequence). Germline trimming cut 8 bases from V and 4 bases from J; bases unmatched to any gene: 6. This CDR3 comprises 13 residues. The CDR3 here is CASGAGGPYEQYF. The CDR3 DNA sequence: TGTGCCAGCGGCGCGGGAGGGCCGTACGAGCAGTACTTC.

In the case of this clonotype: A much bigger clone sits one base away, suggesting this may be a read error. The V and J genes are TRBV28 and TRBJ2-7; 8 bases agree with TRBD2. The CDR3 runs to 14 residues. The germline V gene has CDR1 MDHEN and CDR2 SYDVKM. The junction had 10 bases not matched to a gene; V was cut back by 6 bases and J by 6 bases. CDR3 in amino acids: CASSEGPAGVEQYF. CDR3 sequence (DNA): TGTGCCAGCAGCGAGGGACCAGCGGGAGTCGAGCAGTACTTC.

This clonotype was found a few times. This clone may be a read error of a much larger clone one base away. The V and J genes are TRBV12-3 or TRBV12-4 and TRBJ2-3; the match to TRBD2 covers 10 bases. The CDR3 runs to 17 residues. V lost 3 bases, J lost 5 bases, and 11 bases stayed unmatched. CDR3 coding DNA: TGTGCCAGCAGTTTCGTAGCGGGAGGATTTAATGGAGATACGCAGTATTTT. Its protein product is CASSFVAGGFNGDTQYF.

This clonotype appeared many times. This sequence joins TRBV30 and TRBJ1-1; D is uncertain. With 3 bases removed from V and 3 bases from J, the gap between germline ends came to 8 bases. The CDR3 runs 12 residues. Germline assignment: CDR1 GTSNPN and CDR2 SVGIG (reference sequence). CDR3 protein: CAWRGWDTEAFF. The CDR3 region has the DNA TGTGCCTGGAGAGGGTGGGACACTGAAGCTTTCTTT.

The sample holds many counts of this clonotype. V and J are TRBV7-2 and TRBJ1-1; D is ambiguous. The CDR3 sequence is 11 residues long. The V gene's germline CDR1 is SGHTA and CDR2 FQGNSA. The V gene lost 2 bases and the J gene lost 6 bases, with 4 bases spanning the gap. The CDR3 is CASSLQAEAFF. CDR3 nucleotide sequence: TGTGCCAGCAGCTTACAGGCTGAAGCTTTCTTT.

As for this clonotype: One base away lies a much larger clone, so this may be a sequencing read error. The CDR3 bases are TGTGCCGGCAGCGGATCCGGCACGAACACTGAAGCTTTCTTT. Translating it yields CAGSGSGTNTEAFF. J is TRBJ1-1 and V is TRBV14, with no clear D. CDR1 is SGHDN, CDR2 FVKESK, per germline. CDR3 length equals 14 residues.

The sample holds many counts of this clonotype. The chain employs TRBV29-1 and TRBJ1-1, with D perhaps TRBD1 (5 bases). Trimming shortened V by 7 bases and J by 1 base, and 13 bases separated the two germline ends. This CDR3 is built from 13 residues. Germline loops: CDR1 SQVTM, CDR2 ANQGSEA. The CDR3 nucleotides read TGCAGCGCCGCAGGACAAGAGAACACTGAAGCTTTCTTT. It is translated as CSAAGQENTEAFF.